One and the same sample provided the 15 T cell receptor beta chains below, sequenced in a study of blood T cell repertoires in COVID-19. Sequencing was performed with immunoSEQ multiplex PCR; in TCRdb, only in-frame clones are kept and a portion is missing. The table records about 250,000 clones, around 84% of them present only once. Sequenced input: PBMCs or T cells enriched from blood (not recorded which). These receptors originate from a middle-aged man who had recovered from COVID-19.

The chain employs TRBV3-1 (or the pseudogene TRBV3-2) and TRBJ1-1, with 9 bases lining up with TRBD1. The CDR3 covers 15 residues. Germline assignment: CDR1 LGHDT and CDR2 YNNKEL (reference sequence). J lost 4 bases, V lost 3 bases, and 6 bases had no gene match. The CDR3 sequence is CASSQVGQGITEAFF. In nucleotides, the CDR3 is TGTGCCAGCAGCCAGGTCGGACAGGGGATCACTGAAGCTTTCTTT.

In DNA form, the CDR3 reads TGTGCCTGGAGTGGGTCTTCGGGAGGCTACACCTTC. Its protein is CAWSGSSGGYTF. The rearrangement links TRBV30 to TRBJ1-2; D is unresolved. This CDR3 is built from 12 residues. The germline CDR1 and CDR2 sequences are GTSNPN and SVGIG (reference sequence). Trimming cost V 1 base and J 8 bases, with 11 bases left between them.

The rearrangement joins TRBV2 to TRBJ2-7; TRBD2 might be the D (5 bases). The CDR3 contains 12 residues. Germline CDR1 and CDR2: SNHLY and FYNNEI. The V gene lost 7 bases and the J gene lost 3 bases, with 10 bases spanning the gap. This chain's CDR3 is CASTGLSYEQYF. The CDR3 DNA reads TGTGCCAGCACCGGACTGAGCTACGAGCAGTACTTC.

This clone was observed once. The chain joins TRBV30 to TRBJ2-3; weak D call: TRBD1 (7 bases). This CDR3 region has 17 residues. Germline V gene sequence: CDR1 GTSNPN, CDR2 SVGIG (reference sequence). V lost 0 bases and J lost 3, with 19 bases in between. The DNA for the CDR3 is TGTGCCTGGAGTGTACTGTACGGCAGGGGGGTTACAGATACGCAGTATTTT. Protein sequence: CAWSVLYGRGVTDTQYF.

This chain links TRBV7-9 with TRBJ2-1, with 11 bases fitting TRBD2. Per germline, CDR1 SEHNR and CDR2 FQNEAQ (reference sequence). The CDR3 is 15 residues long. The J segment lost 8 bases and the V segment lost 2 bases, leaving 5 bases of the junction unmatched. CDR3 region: CASSLTSGSVDEQFF. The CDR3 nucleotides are TGTGCCAGCAGCTTAACTAGCGGGAGTGTAGATGAGCAGTTCTTC.

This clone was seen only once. As DNA, the CDR3 is TGCGCCAGCAGCCGGGGACAGATCTCTGGAAACACCATATATTTT. The encoded protein is CASSRGQISGNTIYF. The V call is TRBV5-1, the J call TRBJ1-3; 7 bases are a match to TRBD1. J was trimmed by 0 bases and V by 4 bases; bases with no gene match: 4. CDR1 is SGHRS, CDR2 YFSETQ, per germline. The CDR3 has 15 amino acids.

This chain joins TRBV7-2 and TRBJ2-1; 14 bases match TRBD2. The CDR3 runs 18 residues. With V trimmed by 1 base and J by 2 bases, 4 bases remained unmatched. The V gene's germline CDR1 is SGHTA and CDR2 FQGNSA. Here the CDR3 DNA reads TGTGCCAGCAGCTTAGTTGGGGGACTAGCGGGGGCCTACAATGAGCAGTTCTTC. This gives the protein CASSLVGGLAGAYNEQFF.

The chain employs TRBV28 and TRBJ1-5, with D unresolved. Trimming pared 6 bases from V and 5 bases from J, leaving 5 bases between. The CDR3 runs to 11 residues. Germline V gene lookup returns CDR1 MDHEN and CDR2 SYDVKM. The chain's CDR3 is CASSKYQPQHF. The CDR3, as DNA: TGTGCCAGCAGCAAATATCAGCCCCAGCATTTT.

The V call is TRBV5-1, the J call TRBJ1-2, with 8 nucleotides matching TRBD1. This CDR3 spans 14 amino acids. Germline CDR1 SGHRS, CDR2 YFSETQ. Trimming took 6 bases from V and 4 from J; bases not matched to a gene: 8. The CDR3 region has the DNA TGCGCCAGCAACATCGCAGGGGGCGGCTATGGCTACACCTTC. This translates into CASNIAGGGYGYTF. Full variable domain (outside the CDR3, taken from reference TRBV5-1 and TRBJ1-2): KAGVTQTPRYLIKTRGQQVTLSCSPISGHRSVSWYQQTPGQGLQFLFEYFSETQRNKGNFPGRFSGRQFSNSRSEMNVSTLELGDSALYLCASNIAGGGYGYTFGSGTRLTVV.

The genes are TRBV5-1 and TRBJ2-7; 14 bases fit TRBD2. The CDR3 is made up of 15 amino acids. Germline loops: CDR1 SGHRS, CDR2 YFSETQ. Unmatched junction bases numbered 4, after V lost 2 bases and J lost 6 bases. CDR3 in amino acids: CASSFGTSGSGEQYF. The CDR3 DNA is TGCGCCAGCAGCTTCGGGACTAGCGGGAGTGGCGAGCAGTACTTC.

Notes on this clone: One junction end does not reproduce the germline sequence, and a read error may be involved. CDR3 DNA sequence: TGTACCATCAGTCCAGGACAGAAACTGTTTTTT. As protein: CTISPGQKLFF. The rearrangement joins TRBV10-3 to TRBJ1-4; tentative D call: TRBD1 (6 bases). Germline loops: CDR1 ENHRY, CDR2 SYGVKD. The CDR3 is 11 residues long.

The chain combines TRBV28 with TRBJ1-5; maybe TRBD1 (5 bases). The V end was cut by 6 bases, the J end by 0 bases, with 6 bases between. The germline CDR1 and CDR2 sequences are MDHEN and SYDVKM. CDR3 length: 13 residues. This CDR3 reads CASRTDSNQPQHF. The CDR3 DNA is TGTGCCAGCAGGACAGATAGCAATCAGCCCCAGCATTTT. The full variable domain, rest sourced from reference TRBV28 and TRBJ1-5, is DVKVTQSSRYLVKRTGEKVFLECVQDMDHENMFWYRQDPGLGLRLIYFSYDVKMKEKGDIPEGYSVSREKKERFSLILESASTNQTSMYLCASRTDSNQPQHFGDGTRLSIL.

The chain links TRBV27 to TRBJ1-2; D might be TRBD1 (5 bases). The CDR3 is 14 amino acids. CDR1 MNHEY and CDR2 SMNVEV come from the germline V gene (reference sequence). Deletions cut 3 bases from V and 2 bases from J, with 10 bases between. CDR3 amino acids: CASSLQGPNYGYTF. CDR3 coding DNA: TGTGCCAGCAGTTTGCAGGGCCCCAACTATGGCTACACCTTC.

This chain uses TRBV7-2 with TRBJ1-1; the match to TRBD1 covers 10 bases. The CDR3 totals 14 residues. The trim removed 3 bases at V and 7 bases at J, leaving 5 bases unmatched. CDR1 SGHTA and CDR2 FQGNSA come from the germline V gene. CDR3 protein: CASSLRTGGIEAFF. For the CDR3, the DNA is TGTGCCAGCAGCTTGCGGACAGGGGGGATTGAAGCTTTCTTT.

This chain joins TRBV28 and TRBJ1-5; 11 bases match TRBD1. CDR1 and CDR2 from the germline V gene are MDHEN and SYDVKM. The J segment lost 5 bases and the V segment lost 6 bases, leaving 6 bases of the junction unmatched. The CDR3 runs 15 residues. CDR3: CASSLGQGAYQPQHF. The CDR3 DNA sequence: TGTGCCAGCAGCCTCGGACAGGGGGCCTATCAGCCCCAGCATTTT.